A single sample gave rise to the 7 T cell receptor beta chains below, sequenced in a study of OX40 agonist ivuxolimab in advanced cancers. Repertoires were generated with immunoSEQ multiplex PCR, while TCRdb's copy carries only in-frame clones and drops some. The sample lists 100,000 or so clones, around 85% seen once, with 5.5% in the top ten. The source material was CD4+ or CD8+ T cells sorted from blood, sampled in a trial of the OX40 agonist ivuxolimab. The receptors stem from an adult with an advanced solid tumor such as melanoma, head and neck, liver or kidney cancer.

The rearrangement joins TRBV10-2 to TRBJ1-1; D call uncertain. V was shortened by 2 bases and J by 2 bases, with 6 bases between the two germline ends. The CDR3 spans 13 residues. Germline CDR1 WSHSY, CDR2 SAAADI. The CDR3: CASSEPRNTEAFF. The DNA for the CDR3 is TGCGCCAGCAGTGAGCCCAGAAACACTGAAGCTTTCTTT.

V is TRBV4-1 and J is TRBJ2-5; 8 nucleotides match TRBD1. TRBJ2-7 explains the end of the DNA better; the J call may be wrong. This CDR3 region has 17 residues. From germline, CDR1 is MGHRA and CDR2 YSYEKL. Here the CDR3 DNA reads TGCGCCAGCAGCCAACCCCCGGACAGGGCCCTGTCCTACGAGCAGTACTTC. This encodes CASSQPPDRALSYEQYF.

The V and J genes are TRBV30 and TRBJ1-1; D is ambiguous. CDR1 is GTSNPN and CDR2 is SVGIG in the germline V gene (reference sequence). This CDR3 has 13 residues. Trimming cost V 7 bases and J 0 bases, with 12 bases left between them. The CDR3 protein is CAYQPTMNTEAFF. The CDR3 region has the DNA TGTGCCTACCAGCCGACAATGAACACTGAAGCTTTCTTT.

This clone was seen more than once but under ten times. The chain employs TRBV30 and TRBJ1-2, with D maybe TRBD1 (5 bases). Germline V gene data show CDR1 as GTSNPN and CDR2 as SVGIG (reference sequence). Trimming left V 6 bases short and J 6 bases short, with 14 bases between. The CDR3 has 12 residues. CDR3 region: CACRKGTHGYTF. Written as DNA, the CDR3 is TGTGCCTGTCGTAAGGGGACGCATGGCTACACCTTC.

V is TRBV19 and J is TRBJ2-7, with 7 bases identical to TRBD1. The germline V gene has CDR1 LNHDA and CDR2 SQIVND (reference sequence). J lost 4 bases, V lost 3 bases, and 9 bases had no gene match. The CDR3 is 15 amino acids. CDR3 coding DNA: TGTGCCAGTAGTATCCGATGGGACAGACAGTACGAGCAGTACTTC. Its translation: CASSIRWDRQYEQYF.

CDR3 DNA sequence: TGTGCCAGCAGGGGGATGGGGGCAGGCGAGACCCAGTACTTC. It specifies CASRGMGAGETQYF. The chain employs TRBV7-2 and TRBJ2-5; possible D gene TRBD1, 6 bases. The germline V gene encodes CDR1 SGHTA and CDR2 FQGNSA. V was clipped by 6 bases and J by 5 bases, with 16 bases between them. The CDR3 spans 14 residues. The full variable domain, completed using reference TRBV7-2 and TRBJ2-5, is GAGVSQSPSNKVTEKGKDVELRCDPISGHTALYWYRQSLGQGLEFLIYFQGNSAPDKSGLPSDRFSAERTGGSVSTLTIQRTQQEDSAVYLCASRGMGAGETQYFGPGTRLLVL.

The chain uses TRBV2 and TRBJ2-3; D gene unclear. Germline CDR1 reads SNHLY; CDR2 reads FYNNEI. Between the trimmed V and J ends, which lost 8 bases and 3 bases, there was a span of 3 bases. The CDR3 is made up of 10 amino acids. The DNA for the CDR3 is TGTGCCAGCCAGACAGATACGCAGTATTTT. This encodes CASQTDTQYF.